The rows below give T cell receptor beta chains drawn from one sample of a study of T cells in Graves' hyperthyroidism and ophthalmopathy. One entry per CDR3 protein, called by TCRdb with MiXCR from the multiplex PCR reads. In the table there are 300,000 to 400,000 distinct CDR3 sequences, approximately 15% of which are singletons. Sequencing used blood. The receptor set was obtained from a woman in her twenties or thirties with Graves' hyperthyroidism. Both conserved end residues are part of each CDR3. A D gene is named only where the DNA matches it firmly. The size entry is marked missing in some rows and otherwise reads once, few, many or a size class.

V	D	J	size	CDR3	DNA
TRBV2	TRBD1	TRBJ1-1	many	CASTYRGLMNTEAFF	TGTGCCAGCACCTACAGGGGCTTAATGAACACTGAAGCTTTCTTT
TRBV7-2	TRBD2	TRBJ2-5	many	CASSLGGRVETQYF	TGTGCCAGCAGCTTGGGCGGGAGGGTAGAGACCCAGTACTTC
TRBV28	.	TRBJ1-2	many	CASSFSQGFGYTF	TGTGCCAGCAGTTTTTCTCAGGGTTTCGGCTACACCTTC
TRBV11-2	TRBD1	TRBJ2-6	many	CAGTGEESGANVLTF	TGTGCCGGGACAGGGGAGGAATCTGGGGCCAACGTCCTGACTTTC
TRBV28	TRBD2	TRBJ2-7	many	CASTNSGVSYEQYF	TGTGCCAGCACTAATAGCGGGGTCTCCTACGAGCAGTACTTC
TRBV4-3	TRBD2	TRBJ2-1	many	CASSQGLAEPNEQFF	TGCGCCAGCAGCCAGGGACTAGCGGAACCCAATGAGCAGTTCTTC
TRBV27	TRBD1	TRBJ2-3	.	CASSLKQGKGPDTQYF	TGTGCCAGCAGTTTAAAACAGGGGAAGGGCCCAGATACGCAGTATTTT
TRBV30	TRBD1	TRBJ1-6	many	CAWSVGTGPSVLHF	TGTGCCTGGAGCGTCGGGACAGGGCCATCAGTCCTCCACTTT
TRBV20-1	.	TRBJ1-1	many	CSANGYGAGRGGEAFF	TGCAGTGCGAACGGTTACGGGGCGGGTAGAGGAGGAGAAGCTTTCTTT
TRBV30	.	TRBJ1-1	.	CAGLVNTEAFF	TGTGCCGGGCTGGTGAACACTGAAGCTTTCTTT
TRBV18	.	TRBJ1-5	.	CASSPGSLGAQHF	TGTGCCAGCTCACCAGGTTCCTTGGGGGCCCAGCATTTT
TRBV11-2	TRBD1	TRBJ1-1	many	CASSLDQGVDAFF	TGTGCCAGCAGCTTAGATCAGGGGGTGGACGCTTTCTTT
TRBV7-9	TRBD1	TRBJ2-7	few	CASSLQGAGRWQYF	TGTGCCAGCAGCCTCCAGGGGGCGGGTCGGTGGCAGTACTTC
TRBV15	.	TRBJ2-3	many	CATSRVQRVLADTQYF	TGTGCCACCAGCAGAGTTCAGCGGGTGTTAGCAGATACGCAGTATTTT
TRBV29-1	.	TRBJ2-7	few	CSVATPDAGPYEQYF	TGCAGCGTTGCCACCCCGGACGCAGGGCCCTACGAGCAGTACTTC
TRBV29-1	.	TRBJ1-2	many	CSVRAGAANYGYTF	TGCAGCGTCCGAGCAGGGGCCGCCAACTATGGCTACACCTTC
TRBV29-1	.	TRBJ1-1	many	CSVGRRMNTEAFF	TGCAGCGTCGGCCGACGGATGAACACTGAAGCTTTCTTT
TRBV11-2	.	TRBJ2-7	many	CASSATGSYYEQYF	TGTGCCAGCAGCGCAACCGGATCCTACTACGAGCAGTACTTC
TRBV4-3	TRBD2	TRBJ2-7	.	CASSQDLSGLAHTGDEQYF	TGCGCCAGCAGCCAAGATCTATCGGGACTAGCCCATACCGGGGACGAGCAGTACTTC
TRBV9	.	TRBJ1-2	.	CASSVGPRTHQGLYGYTF	TGTGCCAGCAGCGTAGGCCCCAGGACCCACCAGGGACTCTATGGCTACACCTTC
TRBV24-1	TRBD2	TRBJ2-5	few	CATSKREALQETQYF	TGTGCCACCTCCAAGCGGGAGGCCCTCCAAGAGACCCAGTACTTC
TRBV20-1	.	TRBJ2-5	few	CSAVSGTAETQYF	TGCAGTGCCGTATCCGGGACGGCGGAGACCCAGTACTTC
TRBV29-1	.	TRBJ2-5	few	CSVGQNQETQYF	TGCAGCGTTGGACAGAACCAAGAGACCCAGTACTTC
TRBV7-9	.	TRBJ1-5	many	CASSNAREKSGQPQHF	TGTGCCAGCAGCAACGCGAGGGAGAAGTCAGGTCAGCCCCAGCATTTT
TRBV6-2/TRBV6-3	TRBD2	TRBJ2-7	many	CASSWTSGSEGEQYF	TGTGCCAGCAGCTGGACTAGCGGGAGTGAGGGCGAGCAGTACTTC
TRBV10-2	.	TRBJ1-1	many	CASSEAREAEAFF	TGCGCCAGCAGTGAAGCAAGGGAGGCTGAAGCTTTCTTT
TRBV7-9	.	TRBJ1-6	.	CASSLELRGNSPLHF	TGTGCCAGCAGCTTAGAGCTCAGGGGTAATTCACCCCTCCACTTT
TRBV20-1	.	TRBJ2-7	few	CSARRQPSAYEQYF	TGCAGTGCCAGAAGGCAGCCTTCCGCCTACGAGCAGTACTTC
TRBV5-1	.	TRBJ2-7	.	CASSLSRPGDEQYF	TGCGCCAGCAGCTTGAGCAGGCCCGGAGACGAGCAGTACTTC
TRBV7-2	.	TRBJ2-1	.	CASSPSAAGRKNEQFF	TGTGCCAGCAGCCCCTCAGCCGCGGGAAGGAAGAATGAGCAGTTCTTC
TRBV11-2	TRBD2	TRBJ2-1	many	CASSFASGIYNEQFF	TGTGCCAGCAGCTTCGCTAGCGGAATCTACAATGAGCAGTTCTTC
TRBV12-3/TRBV12-4	.	TRBJ1-2	many	CAIPRWRHGYTF	TGTGCCATCCCCCGGTGGAGGCATGGCTACACCTTC
TRBV20-1	.	TRBJ2-3	many	CSARERVSNTDTQYF	TGCAGTGCTAGGGAGCGGGTTTCTAACACAGATACGCAGTATTTT
TRBV12-3/TRBV12-4	.	TRBJ1-6	few	CASSPHGGADSPLHF	TGTGCCAGCAGTCCGCACGGAGGGGCTGATTCACCCCTCCACTTT
TRBV19	.	TRBJ2-2	.	CASSIRQGNTGELFF	TGTGCCAGTAGTATACGGCAGGGTAACACCGGGGAGCTGTTTTTT
TRBV6-6	.	TRBJ2-1	many	CASSYSGGDSYNEQFF	TGTGCCAGCAGTTACTCGGGTGGGGACTCCTACAATGAGCAGTTCTTC
TRBV28	TRBD1	TRBJ1-2	many	CASSSADRGLYGYTF	TGTGCCAGCAGTTCTGCAGACAGGGGGCTCTATGGCTACACCTTC
TRBV19	.	TRBJ2-4	many	CASRPIAAMDIQYF	TGTGCCAGTAGGCCAATTGCAGCCATGGACATTCAGTACTTC
TRBV27	TRBD1	TRBJ1-5	.	CAGTRQGAFRIQPQHF	TGTGCCGGCACTAGACAGGGGGCATTTCGGATTCAGCCCCAGCATTTT
TRBV19	TRBD1	TRBJ2-1	few	CASRQHLGTGAGEQFF	TGTGCCAGTAGACAACATCTAGGGACAGGGGCGGGTGAGCAGTTCTTC
TRBV29-1	TRBD1	TRBJ1-3	.	CSAGDVPGQGFSGNTIYF	TGCAGCGCTGGGGATGTACCGGGACAGGGGTTCTCTGGAAACACCATATATTTT
TRBV7-2	.	TRBJ2-7	few	CASSARDGYEQYF	TGTGCCAGCAGCGCCCGGGACGGCTACGAGCAGTACTTC
TRBV7-9	TRBD2	TRBJ2-1	.	CASSSGGLAGVGEQFF	TGTGCCAGCAGCTCCGGAGGCCTAGCGGGAGTTGGGGAGCAGTTCTTC
TRBV20-1	TRBD1	TRBJ1-2	.	CSARITRSGTGGADRSNYGYTF	TGCAGTGCTAGAATCACACGCTCCGGGACAGGGGGCGCGGATCGAAGTAACTATGGCTACACCTTC
TRBV27	TRBD2	TRBJ2-5	.	CASSPIGAGVWETQYF	TGTGCCAGCAGTCCAATTGGGGCGGGAGTCTGGGAGACCCAGTACTTC
TRBV20-1	.	TRBJ2-5	.	CSATDGTQLRSQYF	TGCAGTGCTACCGACGGGACCCAACTCCGGTCCCAGTACTTC